This TCR beta chain is from a study of blood T cell repertoires in COVID-19. For the study at large: COVID-19 samples from acute and convalescent phases originated in the United States, Italy and Spain. PBMCs, B-cell-depleted T cells, or T cells were the source of the cDNA or gDNA that made up the material.

This clone was seen only once. Germline CDR1 reads LGHDT; CDR2 reads YNNKEL (reference sequence). The CDR3 is 16 residues long. The V segment lost 4 bases and the J segment 5 bases; nucleotides outside the gene matches: 7. Data came from immunoSEQ multiplex PCR; TCRdb stores just in-frame clones and leaves some out. Of about 91,000 clones in the sample, 88% were seen once. The chain uses TRBV3-1 (or the pseudogene TRBV3-2) and TRBJ2-3; 12 nucleotides match TRBD2. Sequenced input: peripheral blood. The receptor's source is a woman of 80 years or more with active COVID-19. CDR3 sequence (DNA): TGTGCCAGCAGCCCCACCGAACTAGCGGGAGGAGATACGCAGTATTTT. Protein sequence: CASSPTELAGGDTQYF.